The rows below give T cell receptor beta chains drawn from one sample of a study of blood T cell repertoires in COVID-19. Libraries were prepared by immunoSEQ multiplex PCR; TCRdb keeps only in-frame clonotypes and omits some of them. The sample contains about 240,000 clones, around nine tenths of which appear only once. Sample: peripheral blood. These receptors were obtained from a woman in her 70s with active or convalescent COVID-19. The CDR3 runs from the conserved cysteine through the conserved F or W. The order of the fields is V gene, J gene, D gene, clone size, CDR3 DNA, CDR3 protein. The D gene is left open where the match is weak. Not all rows give a size; the values are once, few, many and, for expanded clones, a class.

v_gene: TRBV18
j_gene: TRBJ2-2
d_gene: TRBD1
abundance: -
CDR3nt: TGTGCCAGCTCACCGCGGTCGGCGGTTAAGGGACAGTCGAACACCGGGGAGCTGTTTTTT
CDR3aa: CASSPRSAVKGQSNTGELFF

v_gene: TRBV5-1
j_gene: TRBJ1-5
d_gene: TRBD1
abundance: -
CDR3nt: TGCGCCAGCAGCCCCGGACAGGGGGCAACTAGCAATCAGCCCCAGCATTTT
CDR3aa: CASSPGQGATSNQPQHF

v_gene: TRBV2
j_gene: TRBJ1-3
d_gene: -
abundance: -
CDR3nt: TGTGCCAGCAGTTCCCAGGGCCCCCTCGACACCATATATTTT
CDR3aa: CASSSQGPLDTIYF

v_gene: TRBV19
j_gene: TRBJ1-1
d_gene: -
abundance: -
CDR3nt: TGTGCCAGTAGTTTACCGTGGACAGTGGAAGCTTTCTTT
CDR3aa: CASSLPWTVEAFF

v_gene: TRBV6-2/TRBV6-3
j_gene: TRBJ2-1
d_gene: -
abundance: -
CDR3nt: TGTGCCAGCAGTTACATAGCTTACAATGAGCAGTTCTTC
CDR3aa: CASSYIAYNEQFF

v_gene: TRBV20-1
j_gene: TRBJ1-2
d_gene: -
abundance: -
CDR3nt: TGCAGTGAGGCGGGAGACTATGGCTACACCTTC
CDR3aa: CSEAGDYGYTF

v_gene: TRBV6-1
j_gene: TRBJ1-5
d_gene: -
abundance: -
CDR3nt: TGTGCCAGCAGTGATTATAGCAATCAGCCCCAGCATTTT
CDR3aa: CASSDYSNQPQHF

v_gene: TRBV19
j_gene: TRBJ1-2
d_gene: -
abundance: -
CDR3nt: -
CDR3aa: CASTSVRFSGYTF

v_gene: TRBV11-2
j_gene: TRBJ2-2
d_gene: TRBD2
abundance: -
CDR3nt: TGTGCCAGCACCTTTACGGGGGGGCGGACCGGGGAGCTGTTTTTT
CDR3aa: CASTFTGGRTGELFF

v_gene: TRBV19
j_gene: TRBJ1-2
d_gene: -
abundance: -
CDR3nt: TGTGCCAGTAGTGGACGGACAGCGAACCTCTATGGCTACACCTTC
CDR3aa: CASSGRTANLYGYTF

v_gene: TRBV5-1
j_gene: TRBJ2-1
d_gene: -
abundance: -
CDR3nt: TGCGCCAGCAGCCCACTGGGGGGACAGCCCTACAATGAGCAGTTCTTC
CDR3aa: CASSPLGGQPYNEQFF

v_gene: TRBV27
j_gene: TRBJ2-2
d_gene: -
abundance: -
CDR3nt: TGTGCCAGCAGTTACACAGGGGGGGCCGGGGAGCTGTTTTTT
CDR3aa: CASSYTGGAGELFF

v_gene: TRBV6-5
j_gene: TRBJ2-3
d_gene: TRBD2
abundance: -
CDR3nt: TGTGCCAGCAGTTCACTAGCGGGGGGGATCACAGATACGCAGTATTTT
CDR3aa: CASSSLAGGITDTQYF

v_gene: TRBV11-2
j_gene: TRBJ1-1
d_gene: -
abundance: -
CDR3nt: TGTGCCAGCAGCTTAGATGGGAGTAAAGCTTTCTTT
CDR3aa: CASSLDGSKAFF

v_gene: TRBV19
j_gene: TRBJ2-6
d_gene: -
abundance: -
CDR3nt: TGTGCCAGTAGTATCTCGTCCCCCTCTGGGGCCAACGTCCTGACTTTC
CDR3aa: CASSISSPSGANVLTF

v_gene: TRBV6-6
j_gene: TRBJ1-2
d_gene: -
abundance: once
CDR3nt: TGTGCCAGCATGGAGGGCCTCTATGGCTACACCTTC
CDR3aa: CASMEGLYGYTF

v_gene: TRBV10-3
j_gene: TRBJ1-2
d_gene: TRBD1
abundance: -
CDR3nt: TGTGCCATCAGGTTTTCCCAGACAGGGGAAAATGGCTACACCTTC
CDR3aa: CAIRFSQTGENGYTF

v_gene: TRBV10-2
j_gene: TRBJ1-1
d_gene: -
abundance: -
CDR3nt: TGCGCCAGCACCTTGACACTGAACACTGAAGCTTTCTTT
CDR3aa: CASTLTLNTEAFF

v_gene: TRBV5-6
j_gene: TRBJ1-1
d_gene: -
abundance: once
CDR3nt: TGTGCCAGCAGCTTGGCTAGGGAACGGGGAGCGAACACTGAAGCTTTCTTT
CDR3aa: CASSLARERGANTEAFF

v_gene: TRBV20-1
j_gene: TRBJ2-5
d_gene: TRBD2
abundance: -
CDR3nt: TGCAGTGCTAAGCGGGGAGAGACCCAGTACTTC
CDR3aa: CSAKRGETQYF

v_gene: TRBV24-1
j_gene: TRBJ2-3
d_gene: -
abundance: -
CDR3nt: TGTGCCACCATGGGGGCAGGGCGCACAGATACGCAGTATTTT
CDR3aa: CATMGAGRTDTQYF

v_gene: TRBV7-2
j_gene: TRBJ2-1
d_gene: -
abundance: -
CDR3nt: TGTGCCAGCAGCTTCCGTGACAGACGGAATGAGCAGTTCTTC
CDR3aa: CASSFRDRRNEQFF

v_gene: TRBV7-2
j_gene: TRBJ2-2
d_gene: -
abundance: once
CDR3nt: TGTGCAACCAGCCCGAAGCCCCGGGGCACCGGGGAGCTGTTTTTT
CDR3aa: CATSPKPRGTGELFF

v_gene: TRBV9
j_gene: TRBJ2-5
d_gene: -
abundance: -
CDR3nt: TGTGCCAGCAGCGTAGACGGGACCCAGTACTTC
CDR3aa: CASSVDGTQYF

v_gene: TRBV9
j_gene: TRBJ2-7
d_gene: TRBD2
abundance: -
CDR3nt: TGTGCCAGCAGCGCAATGGCGGGGGGGAGAGGCGAGCAGTACTTC
CDR3aa: CASSAMAGGRGEQYF

v_gene: TRBV5-1
j_gene: TRBJ1-2
d_gene: -
abundance: -
CDR3nt: TGCGCCAGCTCCCGGGATAACTATGGCTACACCTTC
CDR3aa: CASSRDNYGYTF

v_gene: TRBV6-5
j_gene: TRBJ2-7
d_gene: TRBD1
abundance: -
CDR3nt: TGTGCCAGCAGCCGGGGCCAGGGGGCCTACGAGCAGTACTTC
CDR3aa: CASSRGQGAYEQYF

v_gene: TRBV2
j_gene: TRBJ2-3
d_gene: TRBD2
abundance: -
CDR3nt: TGTGCCAGCAGTGGGACTAGCGGGGGGTTAACGCAGTATTTT
CDR3aa: CASSGTSGGLTQYF

v_gene: TRBV4-3
j_gene: TRBJ2-7
d_gene: TRBD1
abundance: -
CDR3nt: TGCGCCAGCAGCCAGTCCGGGACAGCGAGCTACGAGCAGTACTTC
CDR3aa: CASSQSGTASYEQYF

v_gene: TRBV7-2
j_gene: TRBJ1-5
d_gene: TRBD1
abundance: -
CDR3nt: TGTGCCAGCAGCCGGGGACAGGGAAGAAAACAGCCCCAGCATTTT
CDR3aa: CASSRGQGRKQPQHF

v_gene: TRBV5-6
j_gene: TRBJ2-5
d_gene: -
abundance: few
CDR3nt: TGTGCCAGCAGCTTGGTGACGGGGGGCGCAGAGACCCAGTACTTC
CDR3aa: CASSLVTGGAETQYF

v_gene: TRBV6-6
j_gene: TRBJ1-1
d_gene: -
abundance: -
CDR3nt: TGTGCCAGCAGTCCTCGGGGGGGAGGGACTGAAGCTTTCTTT
CDR3aa: CASSPRGGGTEAFF

v_gene: TRBV27
j_gene: TRBJ2-7
d_gene: TRBD1
abundance: -
CDR3nt: TGTGCCAGCAGTTTAGAGGGACAGGGTAGGGCCGAGCAGTACTTC
CDR3aa: CASSLEGQGRAEQYF

v_gene: TRBV10-3
j_gene: TRBJ2-3
d_gene: TRBD2
abundance: once
CDR3nt: TGTGCCATCGGGGAGGGAGATACGCAGTATTTT
CDR3aa: CAIGEGDTQYF

v_gene: TRBV3-1/TRBV3-2
j_gene: TRBJ1-5
d_gene: -
abundance: few
CDR3nt: TGTGCCAGCACCCAGACCACAGGGTATAATCAGCCCCAGCATTTT
CDR3aa: CASTQTTGYNQPQHF

v_gene: TRBV11-2
j_gene: TRBJ2-1
d_gene: -
abundance: -
CDR3nt: TGTGCCAGCAAGGTTCAGAGGCTGTACAATGAGCAGTTCTTC
CDR3aa: CASKVQRLYNEQFF

v_gene: TRBV18
j_gene: TRBJ2-1
d_gene: TRBD1
abundance: -
CDR3nt: TGTGCCAGCTCGGGGACAGTCTATGAGCAGTTCTTC
CDR3aa: CASSGTVYEQFF

v_gene: TRBV19
j_gene: TRBJ2-6
d_gene: TRBD1
abundance: -
CDR3nt: TGTGCCAGTAGTATAAACAGGGGAAGCTCTGGGGCCAACGTCCTGACTTTC
CDR3aa: CASSINRGSSGANVLTF

v_gene: TRBV14
j_gene: TRBJ2-7
d_gene: -
abundance: -
CDR3nt: TGTGCCAGCAGCCAACGCCAGGGATTACGGGCCTACGAGCAGTACTTC
CDR3aa: CASSQRQGLRAYEQYF